The 15 T cell receptor beta chains below come from one sample, sequenced in a study of shared clonotypes between healthy human individuals. Measured with immunoSEQ multiplex PCR; TCRdb has only the in-frame clones, and not every one. The sample has millions of clones, approximately 92% seen once. Sequencing used naive CD4+ T cells sorted from blood. Subset of the sample: CD45RA+ positively selected. These receptors originate from a man younger than 35 in good health.

This rearrangement joins TRBV6-5 to TRBJ1-4, with a tentative D call TRBD1 (6 bases). The CDR3 spans 15 residues. V was trimmed by 2 bases and J by 5 bases, leaving 12 bases between them. The V gene's germline CDR1 is MNHEY and CDR2 SVGAGI. CDR3 in DNA: TGTGCCAGCAGTTACGGGGGGCTGGAGAATGAAAAACTGTTTTTT. Translating gives CASSYGGLENEKLFF.

For this clone: The same CDR3 can be traced to other DNA sequences in this sample. V is TRBV7-9 and J is TRBJ2-1; D not resolved. V was clipped by 5 bases and J by 7 bases, with 6 bases between them. The CDR3 spans 11 residues. Germline lookup yields CDR1 SEHNR and CDR2 FQNEAQ (reference sequence). CDR3: CASSLANEQFF. For the CDR3, the DNA is TGTGCCAGCAGCCTCGCAAATGAGCAGTTCTTC.

This chain's CDR3 is CASSPDPSRGNEQFF. CDR3 coding DNA: TGTGCCAGCAGCCCAGACCCTAGCCGGGGGAATGAGCAGTTCTTC. The J gene is TRBJ2-1, the V gene TRBV9, with D possibly matching TRBD2 (6 bases). The CDR3 is 15 amino acids. Germline CDR1 and CDR2: SGDLS and YYNGEE. V dropped 4 bases and J dropped 7 bases, with 18 bases sitting between them.

The V call is TRBV7-2, the J call TRBJ1-2; 7 nucleotides match TRBD1. J gave up 4 bases and V 4 bases, and 6 bases lay outside the gene matches. Germline V gene data show CDR1 as SGHTA and CDR2 as FQGNSA. The CDR3 totals 14 residues. Here the CDR3 reads CASSSGRDSYGYTF. The CDR3 DNA follows: TGTGCCAGCAGCTCCGGCCGGGACAGCTATGGCTACACCTTC. Full variable domain (missing parts from reference TRBV7-2 and TRBJ1-2): GAGVSQSPSNKVTEKGKDVELRCDPISGHTALYWYRQSLGQGLEFLIYFQGNSAPDKSGLPSDRFSAERTGGSVSTLTIQRTQQEDSAVYLCASSSGRDSYGYTFGSGTRLTVV.

V and J are TRBV5-1 and TRBJ1-5, with a weak D call TRBD1 (5 bases). V dropped 4 bases and J dropped 7 bases, with 18 bases sitting between them. The CDR3 has 15 amino acids. Germline values: CDR1 SGHRS, CDR2 YFSETQ. CDR3 sequence: CASSGSGGAGQPQHF. CDR3 DNA sequence: TGCGCCAGCAGCGGGTCAGGCGGCGCAGGGCAGCCCCAGCATTTT.

This chain uses TRBV6-1 with TRBJ2-5; TRBD2 aligns across 11 bases. CDR3 length equals 15 residues. CDR1 and CDR2 (germline): MNHNS, SASEGT. V was clipped by 4 bases and J by 5 bases; unmatched bases: 6. The CDR3 sequence: CASSAYSGGDETQYF. CDR3 nucleotides: TGTGCCAGCAGTGCTTATAGCGGGGGGGACGAGACCCAGTACTTC.

The chain has TRBV6-5 and TRBJ2-2; 9 nucleotides agree with TRBD2. Germline loops: CDR1 MNHEY, CDR2 SVGAGI. Trimming cost V 6 bases and J 6 bases; bases outside gene matches: 2. This CDR3 contains 13 residues. The CDR3 bases are TGTGCCAGCAGACTAGCGGGCCCCGGGGAGCTGTTTTTT. Its protein product is CASRLAGPGELFF.

The V and J genes are TRBV5-1 and TRBJ2-2; D is perhaps TRBD1 (6 bases). Trimming cost V 5 bases and J 1 base, with 15 bases left between them. Germline-derived CDR1 and CDR2 are SGHRS and YFSETQ. The CDR3 extends over 16 amino acids. The CDR3 sequence: CASRRQDTENTGELFF. The CDR3 nucleotides are TGCGCCAGCAGGCGACAGGACACCGAGAACACCGGGGAGCTGTTTTTT.

The V and J genes are TRBV6-1 and TRBJ1-5, with D maybe TRBD1 (6 bases). The V and J ends lost 7 bases and 3 bases respectively, with 16 bases between them. Per the germline V gene, CDR1 is MNHNS and CDR2 is SASEGT. The CDR3 is made up of 15 amino acids. The CDR3 coding sequence is TGTGCCAGCACCGAATATTGGGACAACAATCAGCCCCAGCATTTT. The encoded protein is CASTEYWDNNQPQHF.

The CDR3, as DNA: TGTGCCAGCAGCTTTCTTCCCGGGACGAACACTGAAGCTTTCTTT. Translating it yields CASSFLPGTNTEAFF. The V gene is TRBV7-2, the J gene TRBJ1-1; D is possibly TRBD1 (5 bases). The CDR3 consists of 15 residues. Germline CDR1 and CDR2: SGHTA and FQGNSA. Trimming shortened V by 3 bases and J by 1 base, and 12 bases separated the two germline ends.

The J gene is TRBJ1-1, the V gene TRBV7-2; no clear D gene. This CDR3 has 14 residues. The ends were cut back, 4 bases at V and 1 base at J, with 10 bases in the middle. Per the germline V gene, CDR1 is SGHTA and CDR2 is FQGNSA. This chain's CDR3 is CASSSDRQNTEAFF. CDR3 sequence (DNA): TGTGCCAGCAGCTCGGACCGGCAGAACACTGAAGCTTTCTTT.

V and J are TRBV27 and TRBJ2-4; no reliable D call. V was cut by 3 bases and J by 0 bases, with 6 bases left in between. The CDR3 has 14 residues. Germline CDR1 reads MNHEY; CDR2 reads SMNVEV (reference sequence). The CDR3 loop reads CASSFSKAKNIQYF. The CDR3 nucleotides read TGTGCCAGCAGTTTCTCTAAAGCCAAAAACATTCAGTACTTC.

For this clone: The sample has other DNA sequences that encode this CDR3 too. The J gene is TRBJ1-2, the V gene TRBV7-3; TRBD1 is a possible D gene (6 bases). Germline CDR1 reads SGHTA; CDR2 reads FQGTGA. V was pared by 4 bases and J by 2 bases, with 11 bases between. CDR3 length: 14 residues. CDR3 DNA sequence: TGTGCCAGCAGCTCCGGCCAGGGGAACTATGGCTACACCTTC. Translated: CASSSGQGNYGYTF.

The chain employs TRBV10-1 and TRBJ1-5, with D perhaps TRBD1 (5 bases). The CDR3 has 13 residues. Germline CDR1 is WNHNN and CDR2 is SYGVQD (reference sequence). Trimming shortened V by 0 bases and J by 9 bases, and 9 bases separated the two germline ends. CDR3 in DNA: TGCGCCAGCAGTGAGTCGGGGGGACGGCCCCAGCATTTT. This translates into CASSESGGRPQHF.

CDR3 coding DNA: TGTGCCAGCAGCTTAGATGGTCCTTCATACAATGAGCAGTTCTTC. Translating it yields CASSLDGPSYNEQFF. The chain recombines TRBV7-8 with TRBJ2-1; D unclear. CDR1 and CDR2 (germline): SGHVS, FQNEAQ. V lost 1 base to trimming and J lost 4 bases, with 11 bases between them. The CDR3 is made up of 15 amino acids.